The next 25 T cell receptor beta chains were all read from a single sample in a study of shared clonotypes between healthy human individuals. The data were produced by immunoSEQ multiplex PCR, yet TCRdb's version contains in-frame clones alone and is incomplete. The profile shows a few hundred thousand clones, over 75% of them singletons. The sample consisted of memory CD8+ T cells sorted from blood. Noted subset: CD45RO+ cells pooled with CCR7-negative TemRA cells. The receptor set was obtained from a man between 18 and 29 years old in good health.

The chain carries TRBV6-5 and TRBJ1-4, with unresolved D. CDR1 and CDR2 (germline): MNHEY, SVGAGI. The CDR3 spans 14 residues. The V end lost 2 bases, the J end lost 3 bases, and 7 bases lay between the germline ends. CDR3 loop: CASSYGNSNEKLFF. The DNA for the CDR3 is TGTGCCAGCAGTTACGGGAATTCTAATGAAAAACTGTTTTTT.

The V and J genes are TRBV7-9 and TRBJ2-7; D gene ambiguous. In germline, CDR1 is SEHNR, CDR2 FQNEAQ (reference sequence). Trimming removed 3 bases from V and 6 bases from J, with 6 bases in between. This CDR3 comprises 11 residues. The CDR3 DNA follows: TGTGCCAGCAGCTTCTCGCCCGAGCAGTACTTC. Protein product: CASSFSPEQYF.

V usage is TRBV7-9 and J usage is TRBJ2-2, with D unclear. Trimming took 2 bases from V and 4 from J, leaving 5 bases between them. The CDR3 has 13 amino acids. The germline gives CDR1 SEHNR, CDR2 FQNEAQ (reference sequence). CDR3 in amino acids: CASSLWGTGELFF. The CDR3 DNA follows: TGTGCCAGCAGCTTATGGGGCACCGGGGAGCTGTTTTTT. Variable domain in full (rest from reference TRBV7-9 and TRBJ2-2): DTGVSQNPRHKITKRGQNVTFRCDPISEHNRLYWYRQTLGQGPEFLTYFQNEAQLEKSRLLSDRFSAERPKGSFSTLEIQRTEQGDSAMYLCASSLWGTGELFFGEGSRLTVL.

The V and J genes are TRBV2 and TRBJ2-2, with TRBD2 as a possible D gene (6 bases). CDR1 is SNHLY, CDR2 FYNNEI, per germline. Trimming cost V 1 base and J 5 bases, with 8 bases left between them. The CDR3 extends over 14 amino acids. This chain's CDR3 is CASSEVGTTGELFF. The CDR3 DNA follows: TGTGCCAGCAGTGAAGTCGGGACTACCGGGGAGCTGTTTTTT.

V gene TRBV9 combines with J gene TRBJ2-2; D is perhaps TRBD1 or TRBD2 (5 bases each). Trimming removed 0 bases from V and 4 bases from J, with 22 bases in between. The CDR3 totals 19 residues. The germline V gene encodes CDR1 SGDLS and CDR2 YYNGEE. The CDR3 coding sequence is TGTGCCAGCAGCGTAGATAAGGGACGGAACCCTCCGGGCACCGGGGAGCTGTTTTTT. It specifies CASSVDKGRNPPGTGELFF.

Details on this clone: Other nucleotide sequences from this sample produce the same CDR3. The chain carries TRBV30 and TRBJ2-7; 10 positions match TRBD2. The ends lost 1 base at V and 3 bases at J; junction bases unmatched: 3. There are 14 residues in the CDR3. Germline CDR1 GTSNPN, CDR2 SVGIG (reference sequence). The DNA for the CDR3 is TGTGCCTGGAGTGGTAGCGGGAGGCGCTACGAGCAGTACTTC. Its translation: CAWSGSGRRYEQYF.

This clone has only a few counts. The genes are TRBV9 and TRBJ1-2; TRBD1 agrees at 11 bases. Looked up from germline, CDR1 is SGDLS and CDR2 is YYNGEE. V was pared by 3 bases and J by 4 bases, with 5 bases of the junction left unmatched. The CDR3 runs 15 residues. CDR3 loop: CASSAGQGGSYGYTF. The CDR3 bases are TGTGCCAGCAGCGCGGGACAGGGGGGAAGCTATGGCTACACCTTC. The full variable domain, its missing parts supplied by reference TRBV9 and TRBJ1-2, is DSGVTQTPKHLITATGQRVTLRCSPRSGDLSVYWYQQSLDQGLQFLIQYYNGEERAKGNILERFSAQQFPDLHSELNLSSLELGDSALYFCASSAGQGGSYGYTFGSGTRLTVV.

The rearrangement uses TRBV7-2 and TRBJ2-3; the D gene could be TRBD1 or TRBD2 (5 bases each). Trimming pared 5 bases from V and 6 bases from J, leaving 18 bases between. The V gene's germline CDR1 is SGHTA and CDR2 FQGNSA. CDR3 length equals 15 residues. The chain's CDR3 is CASSVIEGIRDTQYF. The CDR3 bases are TGTGCCAGCAGCGTTATAGAGGGGATTAGGGATACGCAGTATTTT.

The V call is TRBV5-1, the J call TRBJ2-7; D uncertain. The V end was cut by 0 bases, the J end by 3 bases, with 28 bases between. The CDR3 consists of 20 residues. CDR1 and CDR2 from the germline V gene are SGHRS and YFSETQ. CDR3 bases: TGCGCCAGCAGCTTGGCCGGCGTTAGCTCCTACGATTTTGGGTACTACGAGCAGTACTTC. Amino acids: CASSLAGVSSYDFGYYEQYF.

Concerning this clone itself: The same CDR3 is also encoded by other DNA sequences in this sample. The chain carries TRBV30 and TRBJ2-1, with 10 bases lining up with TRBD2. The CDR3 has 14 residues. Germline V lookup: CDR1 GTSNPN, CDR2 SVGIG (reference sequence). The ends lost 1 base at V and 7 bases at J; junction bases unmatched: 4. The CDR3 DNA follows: TGTGCCTGGAGTGGTAGCGGGAGGAGAAATGAGCAGTTCTTC. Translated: CAWSGSGRRNEQFF.

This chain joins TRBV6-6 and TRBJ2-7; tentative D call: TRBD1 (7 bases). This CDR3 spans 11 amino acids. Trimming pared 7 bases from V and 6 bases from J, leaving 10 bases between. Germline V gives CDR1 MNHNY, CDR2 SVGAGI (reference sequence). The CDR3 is CASTQGGEQYF. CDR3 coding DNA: TGTGCCAGCACCCAGGGGGGCGAGCAGTACTTC.

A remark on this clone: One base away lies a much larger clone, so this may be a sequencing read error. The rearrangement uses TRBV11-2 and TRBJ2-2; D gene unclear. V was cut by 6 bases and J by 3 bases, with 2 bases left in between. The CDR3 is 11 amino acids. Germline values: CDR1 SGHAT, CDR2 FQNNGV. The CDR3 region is CASRYTGELFF. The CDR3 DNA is TGTGCCAGCAGGTACACCGGGGAGCTGTTTTTT.

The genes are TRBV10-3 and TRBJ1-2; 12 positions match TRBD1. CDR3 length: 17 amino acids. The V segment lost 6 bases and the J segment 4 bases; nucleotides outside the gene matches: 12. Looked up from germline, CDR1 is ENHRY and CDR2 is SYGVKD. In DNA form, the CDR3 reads TGTGCCATCAGCCTTGAAGAGCCGGGACAGGGGGCCTATGGCTACACCTTC. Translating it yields CAISLEEPGQGAYGYTF.

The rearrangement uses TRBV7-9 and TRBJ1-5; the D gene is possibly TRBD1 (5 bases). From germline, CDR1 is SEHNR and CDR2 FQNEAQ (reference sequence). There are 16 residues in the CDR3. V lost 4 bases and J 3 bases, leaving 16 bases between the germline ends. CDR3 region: CASSSSRTGLNQPQHF. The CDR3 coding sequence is TGTGCCAGCAGCTCATCCAGGACGGGACTCAATCAGCCCCAGCATTTT.

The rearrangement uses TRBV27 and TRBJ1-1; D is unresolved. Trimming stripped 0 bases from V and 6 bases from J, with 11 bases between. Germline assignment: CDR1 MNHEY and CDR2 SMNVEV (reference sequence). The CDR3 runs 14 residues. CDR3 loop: CASSLSSNSAEAFF. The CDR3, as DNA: TGTGCCAGCAGTTTATCATCAAATAGCGCTGAAGCTTTCTTT.

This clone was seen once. For the CDR3, the DNA is TGTGCCAGCAGTTTATATATGGGGGATCGGTCACCCCTCCACTTT. Its protein is CASSLYMGDRSPLHF. The chain joins TRBV27 to TRBJ1-6; possible D gene TRBD1, 5 bases. The V and J ends lost 1 base and 10 bases respectively, with 14 bases between them. The CDR3 runs to 15 residues. Germline V gene data show CDR1 as MNHEY and CDR2 as SMNVEV (reference sequence).

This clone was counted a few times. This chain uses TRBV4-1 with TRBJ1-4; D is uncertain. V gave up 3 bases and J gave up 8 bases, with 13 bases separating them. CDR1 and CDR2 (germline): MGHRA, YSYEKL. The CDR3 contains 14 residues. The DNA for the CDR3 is TGCGCCAGCAGCCAGGGATACTTGCAAGAAAAACTGTTTTTT. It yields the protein CASSQGYLQEKLFF.

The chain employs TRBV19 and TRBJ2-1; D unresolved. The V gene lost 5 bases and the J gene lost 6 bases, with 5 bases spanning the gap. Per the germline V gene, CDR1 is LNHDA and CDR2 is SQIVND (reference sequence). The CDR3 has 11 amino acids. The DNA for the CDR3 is TGTGCCAGTAGTCAAGGCAATGAGCAGTTCTTC. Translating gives CASSQGNEQFF.

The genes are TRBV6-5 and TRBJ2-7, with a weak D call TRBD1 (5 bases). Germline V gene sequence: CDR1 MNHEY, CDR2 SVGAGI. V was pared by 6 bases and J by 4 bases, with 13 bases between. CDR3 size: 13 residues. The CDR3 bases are TGTGCCAGCAGCGCTCTCACAGGATACGAGCAGTACTTC. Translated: CASSALTGYEQYF.

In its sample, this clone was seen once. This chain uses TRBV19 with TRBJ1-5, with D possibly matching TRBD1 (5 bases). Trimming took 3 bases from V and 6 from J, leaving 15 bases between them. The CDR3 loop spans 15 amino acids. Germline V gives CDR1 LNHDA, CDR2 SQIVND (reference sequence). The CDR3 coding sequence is TGTGCCAGTAGTATGGGGCAGGGTGACGGTCAGCCCCAGCATTTT. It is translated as CASSMGQGDGQPQHF.

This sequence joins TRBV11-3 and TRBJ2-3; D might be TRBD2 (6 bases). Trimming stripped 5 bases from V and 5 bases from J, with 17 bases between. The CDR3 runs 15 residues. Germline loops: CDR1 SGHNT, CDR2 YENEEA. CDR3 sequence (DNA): TGTGCCAGCAGCCAATGGGGGGAACCAGGAGATACGCAGTATTTT. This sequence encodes CASSQWGEPGDTQYF.

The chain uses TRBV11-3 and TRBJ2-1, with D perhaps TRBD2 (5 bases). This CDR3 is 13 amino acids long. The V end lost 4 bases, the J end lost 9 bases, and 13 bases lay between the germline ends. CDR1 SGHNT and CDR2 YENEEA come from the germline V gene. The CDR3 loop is CASSSPGEGEQFF. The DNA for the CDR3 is TGTGCCAGCAGCTCACCCGGCGAGGGTGAGCAGTTCTTC.

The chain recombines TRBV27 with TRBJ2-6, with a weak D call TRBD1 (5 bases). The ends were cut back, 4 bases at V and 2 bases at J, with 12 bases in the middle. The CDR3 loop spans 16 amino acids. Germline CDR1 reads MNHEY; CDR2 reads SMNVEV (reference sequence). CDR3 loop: CASSSVRVAGANVLTF. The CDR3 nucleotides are TGTGCCAGCAGTTCGGTCAGGGTCGCTGGGGCCAACGTCCTGACTTTC.

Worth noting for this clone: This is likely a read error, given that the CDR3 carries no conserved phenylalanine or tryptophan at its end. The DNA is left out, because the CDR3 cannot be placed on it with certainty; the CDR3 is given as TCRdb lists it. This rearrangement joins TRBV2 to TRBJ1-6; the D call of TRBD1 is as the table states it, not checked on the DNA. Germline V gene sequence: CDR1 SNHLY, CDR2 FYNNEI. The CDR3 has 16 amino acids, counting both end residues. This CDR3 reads CASGYPPPLPGHHVKI.

CDR3 loop: CASSSGDRGNQETQYF. CDR3 nucleotides: TGCGCCAGCAGCTCCGGCGACAGGGGTAACCAAGAGACCCAGTACTTC. The rearrangement links TRBV5-1 to TRBJ2-5; 8 positions agree with TRBD1. This CDR3 is 16 amino acids long. With V trimmed by 3 bases and J by 0 bases, 7 bases remained unmatched. Germline CDR1 and CDR2: SGHRS and YFSETQ.